The 25 T cell receptor beta chains below were found in one sample sequenced in a study of OX40 agonist ivuxolimab in advanced cancers. Assay used: immunoSEQ multiplex PCR; TCRdb lists only in-frame clones, some missing. The sample has over 20,000 clones, around four fifths seen once. Sequenced material: CD4+ or CD8+ T cells sorted from blood, taken in a trial of the OX40 agonist ivuxolimab. Receptors were obtained from an adult with an advanced solid tumor such as melanoma, head and neck, liver or kidney cancer.

This rearrangement joins TRBV7-9 to TRBJ2-3; 8 bases match TRBD2. Germline V gene sequence: CDR1 SEHNR, CDR2 FQNEAQ (reference sequence). The length of the CDR3 is 16 residues. With 2 bases clipped from V and 3 bases from J, the junction kept 7 bases outside the gene matches. The CDR3 nucleotides are TGTGCCAGCAGCTTACGATCGGCGGGGGGAACAGATACGCAGTATTTT. This gives the protein CASSLRSAGGTDTQYF.

V is TRBV27 and J is TRBJ2-1, with D maybe TRBD1 (6 bases). V was cut by 3 bases and J by 0 bases, with 15 bases left in between. CDR3 length: 17 residues. The V gene's germline CDR1 is MNHEY and CDR2 SMNVEV (reference sequence). CDR3 amino acids: CASSLGGQLSSYNEQFF. CDR3 nucleotides: TGTGCCAGCAGTTTGGGCGGACAGTTGAGCTCCTACAATGAGCAGTTCTTC.

Note on this clone: Other DNA sequences within the sample encode an identical CDR3. The chain recombines TRBV28 with TRBJ1-5; D gene ambiguous. Trimming shortened V by 3 bases and J by 7 bases, and 4 bases separated the two germline ends. The V gene's germline CDR1 is MDHEN and CDR2 SYDVKM. The CDR3 is 11 residues long. CDR3 coding DNA: TGTGCCAGCAGTTTTGGACAGCCCCAGCATTTT. It specifies CASSFGQPQHF.

This clone was counted a single time. CDR3 sequence (DNA): TGTGCCAGCAGCTTAGTTTCTAGCTACAATGAGCAGTTCTTC. Protein product: CASSLVSSYNEQFF. The rearrangement uses TRBV7-9 and TRBJ2-1; D is ambiguous. Germline V gene data show CDR1 as SEHNR and CDR2 as FQNEAQ (reference sequence). V was shortened by 1 base and J by 3 bases, with 7 bases between the two germline ends. The CDR3 has 14 amino acids.

This chain connects TRBV29-1 to TRBJ2-7, with D possibly matching TRBD2 (6 bases). V was clipped by 7 bases and J by 7 bases, with 17 bases between them. The CDR3 contains 12 residues. Germline CDR1 is SQVTM and CDR2 is ANQGSEA. The CDR3 nucleotides are TGCAGCGCAAGGTCGGGGGACCCGGAGCAGTACTTC. Translated, it gives CSARSGDPEQYF.

The chain joins TRBV5-1 to TRBJ2-7; 9 bases align to TRBD2. The CDR3 has 12 residues. Losses at the gene ends were 1 base for V and 7 bases for J; bases not matched to a gene: 0. Looked up from germline, CDR1 is SGHRS and CDR2 is YFSETQ. The CDR3 DNA sequence: TGCGCCAGCAGCTTGCTAGCGGGGGAGCAGTACTTC. Translated: CASSLLAGEQYF. The full variable domain, completed using reference TRBV5-1 and TRBJ2-7, is KAGVTQTPRYLIKTRGQQVTLSCSPISGHRSVSWYQQTPGQGLQFLFEYFSETQRNKGNFPGRFSGRQFSNSRSEMNVSTLELGDSALYLCASSLLAGEQYFGPGTRLTVT.

The V gene is TRBV30, the J gene TRBJ1-2, with D possibly TRBD1 on 6 matching bases. Trimming took 5 bases from V and 8 from J, leaving 9 bases between them. Germline V gene sequence: CDR1 GTSNPN, CDR2 SVGIG (reference sequence). The CDR3 is made up of 10 amino acids. In DNA form, the CDR3 reads TGTGCCTGGTCAGGGGACGGCTACACCTTC. Its protein product is CAWSGDGYTF.

This clone was detected only once. The chain carries TRBV27 and TRBJ2-5; 10 bases line up with TRBD2. The V and J ends lost 2 bases and 1 base, in that order; junction bases with no gene match: 7. Germline V gene lookup returns CDR1 MNHEY and CDR2 SMNVEV (reference sequence). The length of the CDR3 is 17 residues. In DNA, the CDR3 is TGTGCCAGCAGTTTAATTCAGGCTAGCGGGGGCCAAGAGACCCAGTACTTC. Encoded protein: CASSLIQASGGQETQYF.

Turning to this clone: Compared with germline, one end of the junction differs, possibly owing to a read error. V usage is TRBV9 and J usage is TRBJ2-3; TRBD2 might be the D (5 bases). The germline V gene encodes CDR1 SGDLS and CDR2 YYNGEE. This CDR3 spans 14 amino acids. The CDR3 bases are TGTGTCAGCAGCGGACGAGGATCGGAAGATACGCAGTATTTT. Encoded protein: CVSSGRGSEDTQYF.

The J gene is TRBJ2-5, the V gene TRBV5-4; 9 nucleotides align to TRBD2. The CDR3 length is 17 residues. J lost 5 bases, V lost 3 bases, and 14 bases had no gene match. Germline CDR1 and CDR2: SGHNT and YYREEE (reference sequence). In DNA, the CDR3 is TGTGCCAGCAGCTCTCAAACCCCCCTGGCGGGGGGGGAGACCCAGTACTTC. As protein: CASSSQTPLAGGETQYF. The full variable domain, its missing parts supplied by reference TRBV5-4 and TRBJ2-5, is ETGVTQSPTHLIKTRGQQVTLRCSSQSGHNTVSWYQQALGQGPQFIFQYYREEENGRGNFPPRFSGLQFPNYSSELNVNALELDDSALYLCASSSQTPLAGGETQYFGPGTRLLVL.

This rearrangement joins TRBV7-3 to TRBJ2-7, with D perhaps TRBD1 (5 bases). CDR1 is SGHTA, CDR2 FQGTGA, per germline. The ends were cut back, 3 bases at V and 2 bases at J, with 17 bases in the middle. The CDR3 consists of 16 residues. This CDR3 reads CASSFISGRDPYEQYF. In DNA form, the CDR3 reads TGTGCCAGCAGCTTCATTTCGGGCAGGGATCCCTACGAGCAGTACTTC.

V is TRBV10-2 and J is TRBJ1-2; D is uncertain. From germline, CDR1 is WSHSY and CDR2 SAAADI. V lost 1 base to trimming and J lost 2 bases, with 11 bases between them. This CDR3 region has 15 residues. The CDR3 sequence is CASSEYFASNYGYTF. The CDR3 DNA sequence: TGCGCCAGCAGTGAGTACTTCGCTAGCAACTATGGCTACACCTTC.

This rearrangement joins TRBV11-3 to TRBJ2-5; D gene uncertain. This CDR3 region has 12 residues. The V gene's germline CDR1 is SGHNT and CDR2 YENEEA. With 1 base removed from V and 5 bases from J, the gap between germline ends came to 5 bases. This CDR3 is CASSLGSETQYF. As DNA, the CDR3 is TGTGCCAGCAGCTTAGGCTCTGAGACCCAGTACTTC.

This clone counts as large. The gene calls are TRBV7-2 and TRBJ1-1, with D perhaps TRBD1 (5 bases). The CDR3 has 14 residues. Germline CDR1 and CDR2: SGHTA and FQGNSA. Trimming cost V 0 bases and J 1 base, with 6 bases left between them. CDR3 protein: CASSLAGTNTEAFF. As DNA, the CDR3 is TGTGCCAGCAGCTTAGCAGGGACGAACACTGAAGCTTTCTTT.

The J gene is TRBJ2-7, the V gene TRBV5-3, with D perhaps matching TRBD1 or TRBD2 (5 bases each). TRBV5-3 is an ORF; its function is uncertain. CDR3 length: 14 residues. Trimming stripped 4 bases from V and 5 bases from J, with 16 bases between. The CDR3 loop is CARSRLGTDDEQYF. The CDR3 DNA follows: TGTGCCAGAAGCCGCCTAGGGACGGATGACGAGCAGTACTTC.

V gene TRBV7-6 combines with J gene TRBJ1-1, with D possibly TRBD1 on 5 matching bases. The germline CDR1 and CDR2 sequences are SGHVS and FNYEAQ. The CDR3 has 16 amino acids. V gave up 1 base and J gave up 5 bases, with 17 bases separating them. CDR3: CASSLVGGLGETEAFF. The CDR3, as DNA: TGTGCCAGCAGCTTAGTGGGGGGACTAGGGGAGACTGAAGCTTTCTTT.

J is TRBJ1-1 and V is TRBV2, with a possible D match to TRBD1 (5 bases). This CDR3 comprises 19 residues. Trimming removed 6 bases at V and 3 bases at J, with 29 bases between. Per germline, CDR1 SNHLY and CDR2 FYNNEI. The CDR3 sequence is CASRPPGPWAGATDTEAFF. The CDR3 DNA follows: TGTGCCAGCAGACCTCCCGGGCCTTGGGCTGGGGCCACGGACACTGAAGCTTTCTTT. The whole variable domain, remainder taken from reference TRBV2 and TRBJ1-1, is EPEVTQTPSHQVTQMGQEVILRCVPISNHLYFYWYRQILGQKVEFLVSFYNNEISEKSEIFDDQFSVERPDGSNFTLKIRSTKLEDSAMYFCASRPPGPWAGATDTEAFFGQGTRLTVV.

The V and J genes are TRBV27 and TRBJ1-1; D gene ambiguous. The V gene's germline CDR1 is MNHEY and CDR2 SMNVEV (reference sequence). The V gene lost 3 bases and the J gene lost 4 bases, with 12 bases spanning the gap. CDR3 length: 14 residues. CDR3 sequence reads: CASSLGGATTEAFF. CDR3 DNA: TGTGCCAGCAGTTTGGGAGGCGCGACCACTGAAGCTTTCTTT.

The J gene is TRBJ1-3, the V gene TRBV2; 11 bases map to TRBD1. The CDR3 has 21 residues. V trimming: 0 bases; J trimming: 2 bases; junction bases outside the gene matches: 15. CDR1 and CDR2 (germline): SNHLY, FYNNEI. The CDR3 here is CASSEAQGQGAALFPGNTIYF. In DNA, the CDR3 is TGTGCCAGCAGTGAAGCTCAAGGACAGGGGGCTGCCCTGTTTCCTGGAAACACCATATATTTT.

The chain carries TRBV7-9 and TRBJ1-2, with D unclear. Per germline, CDR1 SEHNR and CDR2 FQNEAQ (reference sequence). The CDR3 runs 12 residues. CDR3: CACLYGHGGYTF. In DNA form, the CDR3 reads TGTGCTTGCCTGTACGGCCACGGGGGCTACACCTTC.

V and J are TRBV2 and TRBJ1-2; the D is unclear. Germline V gene data show CDR1 as SNHLY and CDR2 as FYNNEI. The germline V and J ends were trimmed by 8 bases and 8 bases, with 15 bases remaining between them. The CDR3 is 12 amino acids. CDR3 region: CASPAPLNGYTF. For the CDR3, the DNA is TGTGCCAGCCCGGCACCCCTCAACGGCTACACCTTC. Combining the CDR3 with reference TRBV2 and TRBJ1-2 gives the whole variable domain EPEVTQTPSHQVTQMGQEVILRCVPISNHLYFYWYRQILGQKVEFLVSFYNNEISEKSEIFDDQFSVERPDGSNFTLKIRSTKLEDSAMYFCASPAPLNGYTFGSGTRLTVV.

The V gene is TRBV28, the J gene TRBJ2-1, with D maybe TRBD2 (6 bases). CDR1 is MDHEN, CDR2 SYDVKM, per germline. The ends were cut back, 5 bases at V and 4 bases at J, with 12 bases in the middle. This CDR3 is 14 amino acids long. CDR3 sequence: CASSPGLRYNEQFF. DNA of the CDR3: TGTGCCAGCAGTCCCGGACTACGGTACAATGAGCAGTTCTTC.

The chain carries TRBV4-1 and TRBJ2-7; 9 positions match TRBD1. CDR1 is MGHRA and CDR2 is YSYEKL in the germline V gene. The CDR3 has 14 residues. With 2 bases clipped from V and 3 bases from J, the junction kept 2 bases outside the gene matches. This CDR3 reads CASSQNRGLYEQYF. The CDR3 DNA is TGCGCCAGCAGCCAAAACAGGGGGCTCTACGAGCAGTACTTC.

This rearrangement joins TRBV9 to TRBJ2-2; 7 bases fit TRBD1. Losses at the gene ends were 2 bases for V and 2 bases for J; bases not matched to a gene: 9. The germline CDR1 and CDR2 sequences are SGDLS and YYNGEE. This CDR3 spans 17 amino acids. CDR3: CASSVSRGSANTGELFF. The CDR3 DNA reads as TGTGCCAGCAGCGTTAGCAGGGGGAGCGCAAACACCGGGGAGCTGTTTTTT.

V usage is TRBV7-9 and J usage is TRBJ1-1; no firm D call. The germline V gene encodes CDR1 SEHNR and CDR2 FQNEAQ (reference sequence). This CDR3 has 16 amino acids. V was clipped by 3 bases and J by 1 base, with 15 bases between them. The chain's CDR3 is CASSFSRYRKNTEAFF. The CDR3 DNA is TGTGCCAGCAGCTTTTCTCGGTACCGGAAGAACACTGAAGCTTTCTTT.